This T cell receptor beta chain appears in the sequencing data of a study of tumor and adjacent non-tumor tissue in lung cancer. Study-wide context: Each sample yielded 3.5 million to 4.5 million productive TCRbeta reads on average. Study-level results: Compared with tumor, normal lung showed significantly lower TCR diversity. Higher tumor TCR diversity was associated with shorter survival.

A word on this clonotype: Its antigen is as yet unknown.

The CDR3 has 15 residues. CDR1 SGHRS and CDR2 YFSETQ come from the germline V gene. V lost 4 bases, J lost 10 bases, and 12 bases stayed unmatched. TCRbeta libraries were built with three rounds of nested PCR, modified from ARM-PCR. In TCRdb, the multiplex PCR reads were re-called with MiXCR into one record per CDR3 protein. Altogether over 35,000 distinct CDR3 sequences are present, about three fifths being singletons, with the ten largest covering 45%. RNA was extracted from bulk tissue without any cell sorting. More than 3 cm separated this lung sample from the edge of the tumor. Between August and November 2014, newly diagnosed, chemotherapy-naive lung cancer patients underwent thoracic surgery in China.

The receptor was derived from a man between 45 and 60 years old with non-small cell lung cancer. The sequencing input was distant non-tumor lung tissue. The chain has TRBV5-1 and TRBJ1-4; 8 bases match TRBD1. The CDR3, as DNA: TGCGCCAGCAGCCTCACGAGCGGACAGGGCGCAAAACTGTTTTTT. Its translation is CASSLTSGQGAKLFF. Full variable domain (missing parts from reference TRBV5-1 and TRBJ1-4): KAGVTQTPRYLIKTRGQQVTLSCSPISGHRSVSWYQQTPGQGLQFLFEYFSETQRNKGNFPGRFSGRQFSNSRSEMNVSTLELGDSALYLCASSLTSGQGAKLFFGSGTQLSVL.